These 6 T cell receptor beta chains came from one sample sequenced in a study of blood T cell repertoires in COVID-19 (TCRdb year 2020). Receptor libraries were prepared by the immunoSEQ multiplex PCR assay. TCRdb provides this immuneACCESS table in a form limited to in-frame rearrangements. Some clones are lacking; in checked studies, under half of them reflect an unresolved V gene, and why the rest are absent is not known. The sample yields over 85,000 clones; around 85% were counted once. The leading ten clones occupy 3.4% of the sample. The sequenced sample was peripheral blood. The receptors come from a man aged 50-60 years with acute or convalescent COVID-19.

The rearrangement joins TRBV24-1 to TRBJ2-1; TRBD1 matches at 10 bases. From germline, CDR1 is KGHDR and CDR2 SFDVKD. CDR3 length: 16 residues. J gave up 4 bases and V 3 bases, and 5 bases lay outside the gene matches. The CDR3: CATSDGTGVQYNEQFF. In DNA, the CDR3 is TGTGCCACCAGTGATGGGACAGGGGTACAGTACAATGAGCAGTTCTTC.

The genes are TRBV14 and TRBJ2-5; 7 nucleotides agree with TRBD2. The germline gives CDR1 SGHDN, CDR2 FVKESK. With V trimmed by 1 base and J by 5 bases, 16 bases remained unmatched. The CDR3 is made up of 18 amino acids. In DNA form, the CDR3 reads TGTGCCAGCAGCCAAGGTTCTCTATCGCTAGCGGTGTATGAGACCCAGTACTTC. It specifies CASSQGSLSLAVYETQYF.

DNA for the CDR3: TGCGCCAGCCGCTCGGGTGGGACAGTAGATGAAAAACTGTTTTTT. This encodes CASRSGGTVDEKLFF. The V call is TRBV5-1, the J call TRBJ1-4; 7 bases agree with TRBD1. Germline V gene data show CDR1 as SGHRS and CDR2 as YFSETQ. The CDR3 is 15 residues long. The J segment lost 6 bases and the V segment lost 7 bases, leaving 12 bases of the junction unmatched.

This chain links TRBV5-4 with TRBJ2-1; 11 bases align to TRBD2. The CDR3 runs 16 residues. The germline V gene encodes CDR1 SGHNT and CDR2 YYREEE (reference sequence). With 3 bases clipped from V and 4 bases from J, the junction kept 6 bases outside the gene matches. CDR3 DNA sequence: TGTGCCAGCAGCTCCTATCCTAGCGGGGGGTACAATGAGCAGTTCTTC. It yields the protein CASSSYPSGGYNEQFF.

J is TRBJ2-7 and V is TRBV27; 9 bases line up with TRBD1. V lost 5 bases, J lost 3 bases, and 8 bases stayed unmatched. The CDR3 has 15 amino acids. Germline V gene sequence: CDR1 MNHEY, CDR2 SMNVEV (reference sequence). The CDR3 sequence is CASSPPDRGYYEQYF. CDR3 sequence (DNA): TGTGCCAGCAGTCCTCCGGACAGGGGTTACTACGAGCAGTACTTC.

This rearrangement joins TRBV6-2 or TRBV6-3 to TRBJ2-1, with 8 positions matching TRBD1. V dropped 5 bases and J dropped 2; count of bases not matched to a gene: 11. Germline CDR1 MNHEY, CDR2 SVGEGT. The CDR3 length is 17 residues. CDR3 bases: TGTGCCAGCAGTCAATACGCTAGGGGACAGGCCTACAATGAGCAGTTCTTC. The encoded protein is CASSQYARGQAYNEQFF.